The entry below gives a single T cell receptor (beta chain) sequence along with its context. As yet, its antigen is unknown. Germline CDR1 is LGHNA and CDR2 is YNFKEQ. This CDR3 has 17 amino acids. V was cut by 1 base and J by 4 bases, with 17 bases left in between. The data were taken from a study of T cell repertoires and Cas9 in healthy adults. Data came from immunoSEQ multiplex PCR; TCRdb stores just in-frame clones and leaves some out. The repertoire consists of tens of thousands of clones, with under 95% occurring once and the leading ten covering roughly 0.69%. Regarding the study as a whole: Reportedly, SpCas9-reactive effector T cell proliferation and function were mitigated by SpCas9-reactive Tregs in vitro.

The TCR was taken from a human donor in good health. The specimen sequenced was CD4+ effector T cells (CD127+, CD25-, CD137-, CD154-) from PBMCs; culture status not recorded. The genes are TRBV4-2 and TRBJ1-5; D is possibly TRBD1 (5 bases). CDR3 in DNA: TGTGCCAGCAGCCAAGGCGGGGAATGGTGGGGGAATCAGCCCCAGCATTTT. Its translation is CASSQGGEWWGNQPQHF.